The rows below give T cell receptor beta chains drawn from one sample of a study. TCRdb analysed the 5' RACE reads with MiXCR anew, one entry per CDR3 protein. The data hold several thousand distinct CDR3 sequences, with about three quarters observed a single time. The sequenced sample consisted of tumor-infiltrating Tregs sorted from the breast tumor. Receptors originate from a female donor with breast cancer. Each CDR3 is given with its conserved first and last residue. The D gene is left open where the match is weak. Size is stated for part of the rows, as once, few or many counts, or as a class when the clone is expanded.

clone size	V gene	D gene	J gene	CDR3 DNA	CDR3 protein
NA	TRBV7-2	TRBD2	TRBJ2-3	TGTGCCAGCAGTAGCGGGAGCACAGATACGCAGTATTTT	CASSSGSTDTQYF
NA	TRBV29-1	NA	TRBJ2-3	TGCAGCGTAAGACCCACAGATACGCAGTATTTT	CSVRPTDTQYF
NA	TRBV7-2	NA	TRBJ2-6	TGTGCCAGCAGCCTGAACTCTGGGGCCAACGTCCTGACTTTC	CASSLNSGANVLTF
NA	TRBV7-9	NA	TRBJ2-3	TGTGCCAGCAGCTTAGCGATGGACGGAAGATCTAGCACAGATACGCAGTATTTT	CASSLAMDGRSSTDTQYF
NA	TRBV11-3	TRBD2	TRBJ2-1	TGTGCCAGCAGCTTAGAAGGTCTAGCGGAAGACAATGAGCAGTTCTTC	CASSLEGLAEDNEQFF
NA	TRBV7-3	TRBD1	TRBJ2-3	TGTGCCAGCAGCTCCCAGGGGGTAGATACGCAGTATTTT	CASSSQGVDTQYF
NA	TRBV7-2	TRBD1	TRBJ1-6	TGTGCCAGCAGTTTTTTTGGGACAGCTAGACCCCTCCACTTT	CASSFFGTARPLHF
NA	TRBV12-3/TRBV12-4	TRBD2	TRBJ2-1	TGTGCCAGCAGAGGACAGGCGCAACCGGGACTAGCGGGTGCCTACAATGAGCAGTTCTTC	CASRGQAQPGLAGAYNEQFF
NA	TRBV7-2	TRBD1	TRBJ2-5	TGTGCCAGCAGCTTCGGGGACAGGGTGGAGACCCAGTACTTC	CASSFGDRVETQYF
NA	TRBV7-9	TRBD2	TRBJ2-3	TGTGCCAGCAGCTTAAGGGTTAGCGGGGACCCAGATACGCAGTATTTT	CASSLRVSGDPDTQYF
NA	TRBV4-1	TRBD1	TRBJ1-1	TGCGCCAGCAGCCCTCAGGGGGCTAAGAACACTGAAGCTTTCTTT	CASSPQGAKNTEAFF
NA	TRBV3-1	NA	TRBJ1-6	TGTGCCAGCAGCCAAGAAGGGGTGCTCCTCCACTTT	CASSQEGVLLHF
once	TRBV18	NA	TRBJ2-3	TGTGCCAGCCCACCCCCTACTAGAGCAGATACGCAGTATTTT	CASPPPTRADTQYF
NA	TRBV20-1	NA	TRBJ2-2	TGCAGTGCTAGAGCAGCCTCGGGTACCGGGGAGCTGTTTTTT	CSARAASGTGELFF
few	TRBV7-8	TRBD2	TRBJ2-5	TGTGCCAGCAGCACCCAATGGGCTAGCGGGGGACAACAAGAGACCCAGTACTTC	CASSTQWASGGQQETQYF
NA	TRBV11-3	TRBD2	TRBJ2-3	TGTGCCAGCAGCCCTGGACTAGCGGGCGATACGCAGTATTTT	CASSPGLAGDTQYF
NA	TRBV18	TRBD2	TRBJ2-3	TGTGCCAGCTCACCATCGTTAGCGGGGAGCACAGATACGCAGTATTTT	CASSPSLAGSTDTQYF
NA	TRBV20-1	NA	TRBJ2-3	TGCAGTGCCCTCGGACCGGGCACAGATACGCAGTATTTT	CSALGPGTDTQYF
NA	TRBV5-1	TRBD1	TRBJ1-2	TGCGCCAGCAGCGCAGACAGGGAGATTATCGCGGATGGCTACACCTTC	CASSADREIIADGYTF
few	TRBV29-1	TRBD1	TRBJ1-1	TGCAGCGCCCAAGGACAGGGGGGCACTGAAGCTTTCTTT	CSAQGQGGTEAFF
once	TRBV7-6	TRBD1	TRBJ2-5	TGTGCCAGCAGCCCCAGCGGGACAGGGGGCTCTTGGGAGACCCAGTACTTC	CASSPSGTGGSWETQYF
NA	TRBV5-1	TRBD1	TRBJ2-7	TGCGCCAGCAGCGAAGCCGGGACAGGGGGCTACGAGCAGTACTTC	CASSEAGTGGYEQYF
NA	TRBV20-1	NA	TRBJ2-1	TGCAGTGCCTACCGGAGCGTTCCCTACAATGAGCAGTTCTTC	CSAYRSVPYNEQFF
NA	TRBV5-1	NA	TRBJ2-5	TGCGCCAGCAGCTCGATGCATGTACAAGAGACCCAGTACTTC	CASSSMHVQETQYF
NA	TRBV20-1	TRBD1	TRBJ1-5	TGCAGTGCTGGGGACAGCTTAGGAAGCAATCAGCCCCAGCATTTT	CSAGDSLGSNQPQHF
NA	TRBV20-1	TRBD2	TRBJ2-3	TGCAGTGCTAGGAAAGCGGGAGTTGCAGATACGCAGTATTTT	CSARKAGVADTQYF
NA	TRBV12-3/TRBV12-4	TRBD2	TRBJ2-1	TGTGCCAGCAGTTTAGTAGCGGGGGGGAGAGGTGAGCAATTCTTC	CASSLVAGGRGEQFF
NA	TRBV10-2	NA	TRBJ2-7	TGTGCCATCAATTCGGGTACCACTTCTATCTACGAGCAGTACTTC	CAINSGTTSIYEQYF
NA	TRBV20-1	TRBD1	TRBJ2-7	TGCAGTGCTTCTCTCGGGACAGGAGGATTAGAGCAGTACTTC	CSASLGTGGLEQYF
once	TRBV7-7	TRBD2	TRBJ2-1	TGTGCTAGCAGCCCCAGGACTAGCGGAACCCCCACAGAGCAGTTCTTC	CASSPRTSGTPTEQFF
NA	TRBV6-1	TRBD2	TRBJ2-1	TGTGCCAGCAGTGCGATGACTAGCGCTATTGAGCAGTTCTTC	CASSAMTSAIEQFF
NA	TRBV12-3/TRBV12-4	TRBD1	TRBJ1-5	TGTGCCAGCAGTACCGGACAGGGGGTGTTTCAGCCCCAGCATTTT	CASSTGQGVFQPQHF
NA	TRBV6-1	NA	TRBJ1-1	TGTGCCAGCAGTGATGGGGTCGACACTGAAGCTTTCTTT	CASSDGVDTEAFF
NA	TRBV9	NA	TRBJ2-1	TGTGCCAGCAGCGGGAGTGGGGCCTCCAATGAGCAGTTCTTC	CASSGSGASNEQFF
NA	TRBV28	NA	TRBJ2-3	TGTGCCAACAGTTTAACCCCATCTCGAGATACGCAGTATTTT	CANSLTPSRDTQYF
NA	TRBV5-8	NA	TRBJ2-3	TGTGCCAGCAGCTTGCGGGCAGATACGCAGTATTTT	CASSLRADTQYF
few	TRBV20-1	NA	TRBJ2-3	TGCAGTGCGAGAAACGCTTATACGCAGTATTTT	CSARNAYTQYF
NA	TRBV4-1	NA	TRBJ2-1	TGCGCCAGCAGCCAAGACCCAGCCGGGGCCCAAGTTGCGGGGCAGTTCTTC	CASSQDPAGAQVAGQFF
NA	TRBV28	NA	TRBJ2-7	TGTGCCAGCAGCCCTAACCATTACGAGCAGTACTTC	CASSPNHYEQYF
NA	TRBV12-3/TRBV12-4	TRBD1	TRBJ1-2	TGTGCCAGCGCCAGGACAGGGGACAACTATGGCTACACCTTC	CASARTGDNYGYTF
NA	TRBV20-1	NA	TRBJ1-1	TGCAGTGCCCCCACCGGACAGAGGAGGACTGAAGCTTTCTTT	CSAPTGQRRTEAFF